This paragraph reports one T cell receptor (beta chain). What it binds is unknown. The data are from a study of cytomegalovirus exposure and HLA in healthy donors. Findings of the study overall: Many donors shared some public TCRs, even though most TCR sequences were rare. A later analysis found common viral pathogens apparently linked to several of the most significant clusters. Another analysis was done later, and it associated around 15,000 TCR beta sequences with HLA alleles at 0.05 false discovery rate.

Primers for the PCR totalled 60 Vbeta and 13 Jbeta. Profiling relied on immunoSEQ multiplex PCR, and the TCRdb table lists in-frame clones only, not all of them. This table has about 89,000 clones, 75% to 90% appearing once. The clonotype originates from a man between 35 and 55 years old in good health and CMV-seropositive. What was sequenced was PBMCs.

Here the CDR3 reads CASSQDFGAGGKDTQYF. The CDR3 nucleotides read TGCGCCAGCAGCCAAGATTTCGGAGCGGGGGGGAAAGATACGCAGTATTTT. The gene calls are TRBV4-1 and TRBJ2-3, with 10 bases matching TRBD2. Germline V gene data show CDR1 as MGHRA and CDR2 as YSYEKL. The CDR3 contains 17 residues. Germline trimming cut 0 bases from V and 5 bases from J; bases unmatched to any gene: 8.